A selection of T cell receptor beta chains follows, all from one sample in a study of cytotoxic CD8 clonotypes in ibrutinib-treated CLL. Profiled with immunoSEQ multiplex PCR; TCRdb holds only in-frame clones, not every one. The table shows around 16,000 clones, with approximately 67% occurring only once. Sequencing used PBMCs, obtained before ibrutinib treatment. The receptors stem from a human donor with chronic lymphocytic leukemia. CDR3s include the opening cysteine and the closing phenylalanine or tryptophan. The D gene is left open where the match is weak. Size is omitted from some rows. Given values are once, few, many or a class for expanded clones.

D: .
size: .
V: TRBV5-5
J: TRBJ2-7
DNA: TGTGCCAGCAGCTCACATCCAGGGTACCTCTACGAGCAGTACTTC
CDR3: CASSSHPGYLYEQYF

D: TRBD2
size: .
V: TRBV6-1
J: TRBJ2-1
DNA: TGTGCCAGCAGTGAAGTCTGGCGGGGGGGAGGGAACAATGAGCAGTTCTTC
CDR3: CASSEVWRGGGNNEQFF

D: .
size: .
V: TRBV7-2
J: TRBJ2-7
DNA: TGTGCCAGCAGCCCCACCAGGGCTTCGGGGGAGCAGTACTTC
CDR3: CASSPTRASGEQYF

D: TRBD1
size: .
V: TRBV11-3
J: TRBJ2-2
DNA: TGTGCCAGCAGCTTAGTTACAGGGGTCGACACCGGGGAGCTGTTTTTT
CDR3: CASSLVTGVDTGELFF

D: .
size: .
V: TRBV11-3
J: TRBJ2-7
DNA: TGTGCCAGCAGCTGGGGGCTAGGTGAAGCCTACGAGCAGTACTTC
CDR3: CASSWGLGEAYEQYF

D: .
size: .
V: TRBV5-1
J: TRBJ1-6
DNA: TGCGCCAGCAGCTTGGACTGGGGAGAAAATTCACCCCTCCACTTT
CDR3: CASSLDWGENSPLHF

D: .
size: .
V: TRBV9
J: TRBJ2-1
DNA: TGTGCCAGCAGCGTATATAGCGGCGGGTTTTACAATGAGCAGTTCTTC
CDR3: CASSVYSGGFYNEQFF

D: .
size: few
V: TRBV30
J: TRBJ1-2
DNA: TGTGCCTGGAGTGGGACCTATGGCTACACCTTC
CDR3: CAWSGTYGYTF

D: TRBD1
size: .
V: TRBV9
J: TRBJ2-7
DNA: TGTGCCAGCAGCCCCCGGACAGGGGGCATCCACGAGCAGTACTTC
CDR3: CASSPRTGGIHEQYF

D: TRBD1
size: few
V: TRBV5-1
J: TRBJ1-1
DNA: TGCGCCAGCAGCCGGACAGGGGGGTACACTGAAGCTTTCTTT
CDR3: CASSRTGGYTEAFF

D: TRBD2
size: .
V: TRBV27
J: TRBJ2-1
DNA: TGTGCCAGCAGTCCCCCCGGGGGGGTCTACAATGAGCAGTTCTTC
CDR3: CASSPPGGVYNEQFF

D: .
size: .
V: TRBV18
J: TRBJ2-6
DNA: TGTGCCAGCTCTCCGACAGGCTCTGGGGCCAACGTCCTGACTTTC
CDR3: CASSPTGSGANVLTF

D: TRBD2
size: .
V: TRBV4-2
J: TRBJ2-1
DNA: TGTGCCAGCAGCCAAGACACTAGCGGGGGGGCCTATGAGCAGTTCTTC
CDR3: CASSQDTSGGAYEQFF

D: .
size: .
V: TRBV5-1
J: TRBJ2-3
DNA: TGCGCCAGCAGCCTTAGACCGGTAGATACGCAGTATTTT
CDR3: CASSLRPVDTQYF

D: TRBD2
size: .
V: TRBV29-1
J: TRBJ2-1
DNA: TGCAGCGTTGAGCCGACTAGCCAGCCACACGGGGATGAGCAGTTCTTC
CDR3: CSVEPTSQPHGDEQFF

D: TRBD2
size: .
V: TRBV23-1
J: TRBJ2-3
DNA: TGCGCCAGCAGTAGAAGGCGGGGGGCCTCAGATACGCAGTATTTT
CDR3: CASSRRRGASDTQYF

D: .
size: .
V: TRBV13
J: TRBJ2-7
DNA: TGTGCCAGCAGCTACTCCTACGAGCAGTACTTC
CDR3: CASSYSYEQYF

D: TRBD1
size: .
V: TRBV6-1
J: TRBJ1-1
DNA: TGTGCCAGCACATACAGGGGAACGAACACTGAAGCTTTCTTT
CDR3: CASTYRGTNTEAFF

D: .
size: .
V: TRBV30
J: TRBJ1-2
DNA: TGTGCCTGGAGTGTCACCCCGCTCACAGGGAACTATGGCTACACCTTC
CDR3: CAWSVTPLTGNYGYTF

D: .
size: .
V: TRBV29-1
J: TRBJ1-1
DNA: TGCAGCGTTGAAGGGGTAGGGGGCACTGAAGCTTTCTTT
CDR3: CSVEGVGGTEAFF

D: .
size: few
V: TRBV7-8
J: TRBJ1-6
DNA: TGTGCCAGCAGCTTAGAACGGGATAATTCACCCCTCCACTTT
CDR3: CASSLERDNSPLHF

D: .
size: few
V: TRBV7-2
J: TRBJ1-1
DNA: TGTGCCAGCAGCCGAAAAGACACTGAAGCTTTCTTT
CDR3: CASSRKDTEAFF

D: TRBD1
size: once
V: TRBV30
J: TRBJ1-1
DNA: TGTGCCTGGAGTCCAATGCTACAGGGGCCATTCGGTGTGGCTTTCTTT
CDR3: CAWSPMLQGPFGVAFF

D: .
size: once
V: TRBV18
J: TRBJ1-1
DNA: TGTGCCAGCTCACGGTATAGGGGGGGAGACACTGAAGCTTTCTTT
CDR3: CASSRYRGGDTEAFF

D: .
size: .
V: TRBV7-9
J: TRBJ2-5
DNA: TGTGCCAGCAGCCCCCGAGGGGCCGGAGAGACCCAGTACTTC
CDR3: CASSPRGAGETQYF

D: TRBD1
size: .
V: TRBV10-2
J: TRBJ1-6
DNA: TGCGCCAGCAGTGTGGGACAGGTCGGCTCCTATAATTCACCCCTCCACTTT
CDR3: CASSVGQVGSYNSPLHF

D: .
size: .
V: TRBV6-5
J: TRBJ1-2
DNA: TGTGCCAGCAGTTCCGCCACGGGGGGCGACGGCTACACCTTC
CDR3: CASSSATGGDGYTF

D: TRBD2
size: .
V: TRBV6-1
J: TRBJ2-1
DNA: TGTGCCAGCAACGGACTAGCGGGGGTATACAATGAGCAGTTCTTC
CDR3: CASNGLAGVYNEQFF

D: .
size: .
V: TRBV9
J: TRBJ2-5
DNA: TGTGCCAGCAGCCCCCGGGGAGGGGGCGCGCAAGAGACCCAGTACTTC
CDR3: CASSPRGGGAQETQYF

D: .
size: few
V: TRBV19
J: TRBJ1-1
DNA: TGTGCCAGTAGTATAGAGGCAGGAGCTGAAGCTTTCTTT
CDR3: CASSIEAGAEAFF

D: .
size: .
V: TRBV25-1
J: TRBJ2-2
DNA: TGTGCCAGCAGTTTTAGTGGGGGAACCGGGGAGCTGTTTTTT
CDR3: CASSFSGGTGELFF

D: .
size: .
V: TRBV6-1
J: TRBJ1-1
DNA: TGTGCCAGCAGCCTACGGATGAACACTGAAGCTTTCTTT
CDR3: CASSLRMNTEAFF

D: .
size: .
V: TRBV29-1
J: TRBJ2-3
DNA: TGCAGCGGGGGGCGGGGAATGGATACGCAGTATTTT
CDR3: CSGGRGMDTQYF

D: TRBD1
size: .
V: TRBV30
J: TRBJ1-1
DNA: TGTGCCTGGAGGGACAGGGGGCCCACTGAAGCTTTCTTT
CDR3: CAWRDRGPTEAFF

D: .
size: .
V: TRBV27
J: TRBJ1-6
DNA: TGTGCCAGCAGTTCACAGGACTCCTATAATTCACCCCTCCACTTT
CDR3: CASSSQDSYNSPLHF

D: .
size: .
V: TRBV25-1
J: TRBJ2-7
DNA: TGTGCCAGCAGTTCCGAGACCTGGCTTCCCTACGAGCAGTACTTC
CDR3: CASSSETWLPYEQYF

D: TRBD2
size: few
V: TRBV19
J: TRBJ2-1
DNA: TGTGCCAGTAGTATTACGGGACTAGCCGGCTACAATGAGCAGTTCTTC
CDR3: CASSITGLAGYNEQFF

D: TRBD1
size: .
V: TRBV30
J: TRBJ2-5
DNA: TGTGCCTGGAGTGGGTCCAGGACAGGGGGGCAAGAGACCCAGTACTTC
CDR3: CAWSGSRTGGQETQYF

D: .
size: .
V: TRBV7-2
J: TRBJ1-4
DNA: TGTGCCAGCAGCTTAAGGGGGTTTAATGAAAAACTGTTTTTT
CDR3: CASSLRGFNEKLFF

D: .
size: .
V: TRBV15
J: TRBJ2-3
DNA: TGTGCCACCAGCAGAGATATAGCAGGGGATACAGATACGCAGTATTTT
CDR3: CATSRDIAGDTDTQYF

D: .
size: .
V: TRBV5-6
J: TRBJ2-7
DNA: TGTGCCAGCAGCTTGTTAGAGAATCCCTACGAGCAGTACTTC
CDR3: CASSLLENPYEQYF

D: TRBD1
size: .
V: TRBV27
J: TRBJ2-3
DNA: TGTGCCAGCAGTCCGACCCCCGGGACAGGGCGCACAGATACGCAGTATTTT
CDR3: CASSPTPGTGRTDTQYF

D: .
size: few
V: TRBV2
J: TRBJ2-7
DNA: TGTGCCAGCAGTGTGGAGACTTTGTCCTACGAGCAGTACTTC
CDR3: CASSVETLSYEQYF

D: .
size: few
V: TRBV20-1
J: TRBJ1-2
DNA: TGCAGTGCTCGTCTAGGGGGAACCCACACCTTC
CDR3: CSARLGGTHTF

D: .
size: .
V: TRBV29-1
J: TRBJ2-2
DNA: TGCAGCGTTCGTGGTGGGCGGAGGACCGGGGAGCTGTTTTTT
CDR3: CSVRGGRRTGELFF

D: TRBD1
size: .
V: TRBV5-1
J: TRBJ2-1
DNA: TGCGCCAGCAGCTTGGAGGGGGCGTACAATGAGCAGTTCTTC
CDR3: CASSLEGAYNEQFF

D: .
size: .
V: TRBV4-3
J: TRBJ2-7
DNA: TGCGCCAGCAGCCAAGAACCTGTTGGAGCCGTGAACTTC
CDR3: CASSQEPVGAVNF

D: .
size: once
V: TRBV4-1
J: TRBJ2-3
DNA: TGCGCCAGCAGCCAAGAGTTAAGGGCGCGGGCAGATACGCAGTATTTT
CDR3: CASSQELRARADTQYF